A single sample is the source of the 5 T cell receptor beta chains below, sequenced in a study of CD8+ T cells in alopecia areata. RNA was isolated and reverse transcribed to cDNA, the sequencing template. Some clones are missing from TCRdb's copy, which holds only in-frame ones; the method was immunoSEQ multiplex PCR. The sample holds roughly 250,000 clones, 60% seen once. Treatment given: oral pan-JAK inhibitor, 5-10 mg twice daily. The sample consisted of CD4+ T cells sorted from blood, taken around week 53, from a patient treated with tofacitinib. The receptors were gathered from a human donor with alopecia areata.

V is TRBV30 and J is TRBJ1-3; D unclear. This CDR3 spans 14 amino acids. Per germline, CDR1 GTSNPN and CDR2 SVGIG (reference sequence). Trimming took off 3 bases at V and 2 bases at J, with 11 bases between the two ends. DNA for the CDR3: TGTGCCTGGAGAGGGAGGGAGGCTGGAAACACCATATATTTT. Translating gives CAWRGREAGNTIYF.

The chain has TRBV5-1 and TRBJ2-2; D is possibly TRBD1 or TRBD2 (5 bases each). The V end lost 5 bases, the J end lost 0 bases, and 11 bases lay between the germline ends. This CDR3 region has 15 residues. CDR1 and CDR2 from the germline V gene are SGHRS and YFSETQ. The CDR3 spells CASRRGGANTGELFF. The DNA for the CDR3 is TGCGCCAGCAGGAGGGGCGGCGCGAACACCGGGGAGCTGTTTTTT.

As concerns this clone: The same CDR3 can be traced to other DNA sequences in this sample. This rearrangement joins TRBV15 to TRBJ2-5; D unresolved. The CDR3 covers 12 residues. Trimming took off 2 bases at V and 1 base at J, with 2 bases between the two ends. The germline CDR1 and CDR2 sequences are LNHNV and YYDKDF (reference sequence). The CDR3 region has the DNA TGTGCCACCAGCAGATCCCAAGAGACCCAGTACTTC. This encodes CATSRSQETQYF.

The gene calls are TRBV7-2 and TRBJ2-7, with 8 nucleotides matching TRBD1. This CDR3 is built from 13 residues. J gave up 4 bases and V 4 bases, and 3 bases lay outside the gene matches. From germline, CDR1 is SGHTA and CDR2 FQGNSA. CDR3 coding DNA: TGTGCCAGCAGCTCACGGGACAGGTACGAGCAGTACTTC. As protein: CASSSRDRYEQYF.

The CDR3 region is CASSPEGRGLRETQYF. Written as DNA, the CDR3 is TGTGCCAGCAGCCCAGAGGGCAGGGGGCTTCGAGAGACCCAGTACTTC. The rearrangement uses TRBV7-2 and TRBJ2-5, with 8 positions matching TRBD1. CDR1 and CDR2 (germline): SGHTA, FQGNSA. This CDR3 has 16 amino acids. V lost 5 bases to trimming and J lost 4 bases; unmatched junction nucleotides: 12.